This TCR beta chain comes out of a study of monozygotic twins with inflammatory bowel disease. With respect to this clonotype: The antigen is undetermined.

UMIs incorporating a 6-nucleotide sample barcode were appended by means of template switching. Nested PCRs (16 and 9 cycles, two total) were applied to TCRalpha and TCRbeta cDNA. Each CDR3 protein gets one entry in TCRdb, which reprocessed the 5' RACE reads and gives no DNA. Its clone listing holds about 380,000 distinct CDR3 sequences. Germline loops: CDR1 MNHEY, CDR2 SVGEGT. The CDR3 is 17 amino acids. Study findings and constraints: Clonotype sharing was lower in IBD patients than healthy twins, most markedly with disease activity. The authors note that differing immunosuppressive treatments may have added variability to patient repertoires.

This TCR derives from a human donor with ulcerative colitis or Crohn's disease, or a healthy co-twin of an affected twin (not recorded which). Sample: blood. This sequence joins TRBV6-2 or TRBV6-3 and TRBJ1-5. The CDR3 sequence: CASSYPAAKWGNQPQHF.